These T cell receptor beta chains were read from a single sample in a study of cytomegalovirus exposure and HLA in healthy donors. Here immunoSEQ multiplex PCR was the method, and the copy in TCRdb shows in-frame clones only, minus some. The sample includes 110,000 or so clones, over 75% seen only once; the top ten take about 8.6%. The source material was PBMCs. These receptors were obtained from a woman between 35 and 50 years old in good health and CMV-seropositive. CDR3s include the opening cysteine and the closing phenylalanine or tryptophan. Fields, in order: J gene, CDR3 length, D gene, V gene, clone size, CDR3 DNA, CDR3 protein. The D gene is left open where the match is weak. Size is stated for part of the rows, as once, few or many counts, or as a class when the clone is expanded.

J: TRBJ2-2; length: 15; D: TRBD1; V: TRBV7-8; size: .; DNA: TGTGCCAGCAGCTTACAGGGGGCAGGCACCGGGGAGCTGTTTTTT; CDR3: CASSLQGAGTGELFF
J: TRBJ2-1; length: 13; D: .; V: TRBV27; size: .; DNA: TGTGCCAGCAGTTTGGGCAGGTACAATGAGCAGTTCTTC; CDR3: CASSLGRYNEQFF
J: TRBJ1-1; length: 12; D: .; V: TRBV28; size: few; DNA: TGTGCCAGCAGTTTGTTCGACAGGTCAGCTTTCTTT; CDR3: CASSLFDRSAFF
J: TRBJ1-1; length: 11; D: .; V: TRBV6-6; size: .; DNA: TGTGCCAGCAGAGCACAGAATCAGCCTTTCTTT; CDR3: CASRAQNQPFF
J: TRBJ2-7; length: 14; D: .; V: TRBV7-7; size: .; DNA: TGTGCTAGCAGCTTACCCAGGGCCCCCCGCGAGCAGTACTTC; CDR3: CASSLPRAPREQYF
J: TRBJ1-1; length: 14; D: TRBD1; V: TRBV25-1; size: few; DNA: TGTGCCAGCAGTGACCGGGACAGAAACACTGAAGCTTTCTTT; CDR3: CASSDRDRNTEAFF
J: TRBJ2-5; length: 17; D: .; V: TRBV28; size: .; DNA: TGTGCCAGCAGTTTAATGTTGAGAGACTCCAAACCAGAGACCCAGTACTTC; CDR3: CASSLMLRDSKPETQYF
J: TRBJ2-3; length: 15; D: TRBD1; V: TRBV5-1; size: .; DNA: TGCGCCAGCAGCTTTCAGGGGGCGCGGGGAGATACGCAGTATTTT; CDR3: CASSFQGARGDTQYF
J: TRBJ2-1; length: 14; D: .; V: TRBV2; size: .; DNA: TGTGCCAGCAGGACTGCGGGAAAGGTCAATGAGCAGTTCTTC; CDR3: CASRTAGKVNEQFF
J: TRBJ1-2; length: 17; D: .; V: TRBV15; size: .; DNA: TGTGCCACCAGCAGTGCCACCTCAATACGGGACAAAAATGGCTACACCTTC; CDR3: CATSSATSIRDKNGYTF
J: TRBJ2-7; length: 17; D: TRBD2; V: TRBV5-4; size: .; DNA: TGTGCCAGCAGCTTGGGGACTAGCGGGGGGGCCCCCTACGAGCAGTACTTC; CDR3: CASSLGTSGGAPYEQYF
J: TRBJ2-7; length: 13; D: TRBD2; V: TRBV15; size: .; DNA: TGTGCCACCAGCAGGGGACTAGCGAGCGAGCAGTACTTC; CDR3: CATSRGLASEQYF
J: TRBJ1-4; length: 16; D: .; V: TRBV5-1; size: .; DNA: TGCGCCAGCAGCAACCAGGGAGCGGGCGCTGGTGAAAAACTGTTTTTT; CDR3: CASSNQGAGAGEKLFF
J: TRBJ2-5; length: 13; D: TRBD2; V: TRBV29-1; size: .; DNA: TGCAGCGTTGTAGCGGGAGGGAGGGAGACCCAGTACTTC; CDR3: CSVVAGGRETQYF
J: TRBJ2-7; length: 16; D: TRBD2; V: TRBV14; size: .; DNA: TGTGCCAGCAGCCAACCGGGACTAGCGGGAGTCCTCGAGCAGTACTTC; CDR3: CASSQPGLAGVLEQYF
J: TRBJ2-7; length: 13; D: TRBD1; V: TRBV5-1; size: .; DNA: TGCGCCAGCAGCGCAACGACAGGGAACGAGCAGTACTTC; CDR3: CASSATTGNEQYF
J: TRBJ2-7; length: 15; D: TRBD2; V: TRBV6-4; size: .; DNA: TGTGCCAGCAGTGCCCCCCAGCGGGAGGTCTACGAGCAGTACTTC; CDR3: CASSAPQREVYEQYF
J: TRBJ1-6; length: 15; D: TRBD1; V: TRBV13; size: .; DNA: TGTGCCAGCAGCCAACGGACAGGCGATCTTTCACCCCTCCACTTT; CDR3: CASSQRTGDLSPLHF
J: TRBJ2-7; length: 14; D: .; V: TRBV29-1; size: few; DNA: TGCAGCGTTGTCGGACGGACTACTGCCTACGAGCAGTACTTC; CDR3: CSVVGRTTAYEQYF
J: TRBJ1-4; length: 15; D: .; V: TRBV4-1; size: few; DNA: TGCGCCAGCAGCCAAGGTGGCAGGATGAATGAAAAACTGTTTTTT; CDR3: CASSQGGRMNEKLFF
J: TRBJ1-1; length: 13; D: .; V: TRBV29-1; size: .; DNA: TGCAGCTCCATTGGAGGCCTTAACACTGAAGCTTTCTTT; CDR3: CSSIGGLNTEAFF
J: TRBJ1-1; length: 13; D: TRBD1; V: TRBV5-1; size: .; DNA: TGCGCCACCGGACAGGGGGTAAACACTGAAGCTTTCTTT; CDR3: CATGQGVNTEAFF
J: TRBJ2-1; length: 16; D: TRBD2; V: TRBV27; size: .; DNA: TGTGCCAGCAGTTACCCCGGACTAGCGGGTTACAATGAGCAGTTCTTC; CDR3: CASSYPGLAGYNEQFF
J: TRBJ2-7; length: 13; D: TRBD1; V: TRBV15; size: .; DNA: TGTGCCACGACGACAGGGATCTTCCACGAGCAGTACTTC; CDR3: CATTTGIFHEQYF
J: TRBJ2-7; length: 14; D: TRBD1; V: TRBV28; size: .; DNA: TGTGCCAGCAGCCCAAGGGGACAGGGCTACGAGCAGTACTTC; CDR3: CASSPRGQGYEQYF
J: TRBJ1-2; length: 15; D: .; V: TRBV7-2; size: .; DNA: TGTGCCAGCAGCTTGGACGGACAGAGGAACTATGGCTACACCTTC; CDR3: CASSLDGQRNYGYTF
J: TRBJ2-7; length: 16; D: TRBD1; V: TRBV6-1; size: .; DNA: TGTGCCAGCAGTGAAGCGCTAGGCAGGGGGCTGTACGAGCAGTACTTC; CDR3: CASSEALGRGLYEQYF
J: TRBJ2-3; length: 13; D: .; V: TRBV4-1; size: .; DNA: TGCGCCAGCAGCCCCCGACTGATAGATACGCAGTATTTT; CDR3: CASSPRLIDTQYF
J: TRBJ1-6; length: 14; D: .; V: TRBV5-1; size: .; DNA: TGCGCCAGCAGCTTGGATCTCCCTAATTCACCCCTCCACTTT; CDR3: CASSLDLPNSPLHF
J: TRBJ1-2; length: 13; D: .; V: TRBV7-8; size: .; DNA: TGTGCCAGCAGCTTATTCTATTACGATGGCTACACCTTC; CDR3: CASSLFYYDGYTF
J: TRBJ2-1; length: 15; D: TRBD2; V: TRBV7-9; size: .; DNA: TGTTCCAGCAGCTCGATTGGGACTAGCTACAATGAGCAGTTCTTC; CDR3: CSSSSIGTSYNEQFF
J: TRBJ2-4; length: 15; D: .; V: TRBV7-2; size: .; DNA: TGTGCCAGCAGCCAACAGGGGACTGCCAAAAACATTCAGTACTTC; CDR3: CASSQQGTAKNIQYF
J: TRBJ1-1; length: 17; D: TRBD1; V: TRBV7-9; size: .; DNA: TGTGCCAGCAGCTTATTCTCCTTCGGGACAGGTGGTACTGAAGCTTTCTTT; CDR3: CASSLFSFGTGGTEAFF
J: TRBJ2-7; length: 16; D: TRBD2; V: TRBV19; size: .; DNA: TGTGCCAGTAGTGCAAGACTAGCGGGAAGCTCCTACGAGCAGTACTTC; CDR3: CASSARLAGSSYEQYF
J: TRBJ1-4; length: 13; D: .; V: TRBV5-4; size: .; DNA: TGTGCCAGCAGCCCAGACAGGAACGGAAAACTGTTTTTT; CDR3: CASSPDRNGKLFF
J: TRBJ2-1; length: 15; D: .; V: TRBV9; size: few; DNA: TGTGCCAGCAGCGCCGACATCAGCTCCTACAATGAGCAGTTCTTC; CDR3: CASSADISSYNEQFF
J: TRBJ2-1; length: 14; D: TRBD1; V: TRBV28; size: .; DNA: TGTGCCAGCAGCCTGGCCCCCACAGGGGGTGAGCAGTTCTTC; CDR3: CASSLAPTGGEQFF
J: TRBJ1-2; length: 16; D: .; V: TRBV4-1; size: .; DNA: TGCGCCAGCAGCCAAGCACAGGGTTCCAGATACTATGGCTACACCTTC; CDR3: CASSQAQGSRYYGYTF
J: TRBJ1-1; length: 13; D: .; V: TRBV7-9; size: .; DNA: TGTGCCAGCAGCTTAGACGGGGGGCAGGGGGCTTTCTTT; CDR3: CASSLDGGQGAFF
J: TRBJ2-1; length: 15; D: TRBD1; V: TRBV28; size: .; DNA: TGTGCCAGCAGTCGGACAGGGGACATCAACAATGAGCAGTTCTTC; CDR3: CASSRTGDINNEQFF
J: TRBJ2-7; length: 17; D: TRBD2; V: TRBV5-4; size: .; DNA: TGTGCCAGCAGCTCCCTGCCCACTAGCGGGAGGCTCCACGAGCAGTACTTC; CDR3: CASSSLPTSGRLHEQYF
J: TRBJ2-1; length: 16; D: TRBD1; V: TRBV11-3; size: .; DNA: TGTGCCAGCAGCTCCCGCGACAGGGGAGGCCACAATGAGCAGTTCTTC; CDR3: CASSSRDRGGHNEQFF
J: TRBJ2-5; length: 13; D: .; V: TRBV28; size: .; DNA: TGTGCCAGCAGTTTGTGGCAGGAAGAGACCCAGTACTTC; CDR3: CASSLWQEETQYF
J: TRBJ2-1; length: 15; D: TRBD2; V: TRBV13; size: .; DNA: TGTGCCAGCAGCCCAAGCGGGGGGGCGAAAAATGAGCAGTTCTTC; CDR3: CASSPSGGAKNEQFF
J: TRBJ1-4; length: 14; D: .; V: TRBV7-2; size: few; DNA: TGTGCCAGCAGCATACAGGGAAAGGGGGAAAAACTGTTTTTT; CDR3: CASSIQGKGEKLFF
J: TRBJ2-2; length: 18; D: .; V: TRBV5-1; size: .; DNA: TGCGCCAGCAGCTTCCGCGGGGCAGCCAGGACGAACACCGGGGAGCTGTTTTTT; CDR3: CASSFRGAARTNTGELFF
J: TRBJ1-2; length: 13; D: .; V: TRBV2; size: few; DNA: TGTGCCAGCAGCCAAACAGAAAACTATGGCTACACCTTC; CDR3: CASSQTENYGYTF
J: TRBJ2-2; length: 16; D: TRBD1; V: TRBV5-4; size: few; DNA: TGTGCCAGCAGCACGGGACGAGGACAGGGTACCGGGGAGCTGTTTTTT; CDR3: CASSTGRGQGTGELFF
J: TRBJ1-1; length: 13; D: .; V: TRBV5-1; size: .; DNA: TGCGCCAGCAGCCAGGAAGCCCTAACTGAAGCTTTCTTT; CDR3: CASSQEALTEAFF
J: TRBJ2-5; length: 16; D: TRBD2; V: TRBV14; size: .; DNA: TGTGCCAGCAGCCCCCGGGGGGACTATCCCAGATGGACCCAGTACTTC; CDR3: CASSPRGDYPRWTQYF
J: TRBJ1-5; length: 15; D: TRBD1; V: TRBV7-2; size: .; DNA: TGTGCCAGCAGCTTCTCAGGGGGCGGGGAACAGCCCCAGCATTTT; CDR3: CASSFSGGGEQPQHF
J: TRBJ2-6; length: 17; D: TRBD1; V: TRBV5-1; size: .; DNA: TGCGCCAGCAGCTACGGACAGGGGGCGGCTGGGGCCAACGTCCTGACTTTC; CDR3: CASSYGQGAAGANVLTF
J: TRBJ2-7; length: 19; D: .; V: TRBV28; size: .; DNA: TGTGCCAGCAGCATGCCCGTTCAGGGATGGGGTTCCAACTCCTACGAGCAGTACTTC; CDR3: CASSMPVQGWGSNSYEQYF
J: TRBJ1-5; length: 15; D: .; V: TRBV6-5; size: .; DNA: TGTGCCAGCAGTTCGCACCAGGGGAGTAATCAGCCCCAGCATTTT; CDR3: CASSSHQGSNQPQHF